Each of the 6 T cell receptor beta chains below was sequenced from the same sample in a study of vaccination and CD4 T cells after COVID-19. Sequencing of cultured CD4+ T cell DNA used the Oncomine TCR Beta short-read assay. Using its own MiXCR run on the PCR reads, TCRdb lists one record per CDR3 protein. This sample yields approximately 15,000 distinct CDR3 sequences, of which approximately 40% are seen a single time; around 6% belongs to the top ten. Treatment: roughly 11-day PBMC culture with coronavirus spike peptide pools or control peptides (ViraFEST assay). Antigens of these TCRs are unknown. The sequencing here drew on CD4+ T cells from blood, cultured in vitro, taken before SARS-CoV-2 vaccination. These receptors were collected from a human donor who had recovered from COVID-19.

The sample holds a few counts of this clonotype. V usage is TRBV25-1 and J usage is TRBJ1-1; D is undetermined. V lost 5 bases, J lost 3 bases, and 10 bases lay in between. CDR3 length: 13 residues. CDR1 is MGHDK and CDR2 is SYGVNS in the germline V gene. CDR3 DNA: TGTGCCAGCAGTTACCGGGGAGACACTGAAGCTTTCTTT. Its protein is CASSYRGDTEAFF. The full variable domain, in which reference TRBV25-1 and TRBJ1-1 provide the parts outside the CDR3, is EADIYQTPRYLVIGTGKKITLECSQTMGHDKMYWYQQDPGMELHLIHYSYGVNSTEKGDLSSESTVSRIRTEHFPLTLESARPSHTSQYLCASSYRGDTEAFFGQGTRLTVV.

This clonotype appeared a single time. The V call is TRBV6-5, the J call TRBJ1-4; D possibly corresponds to TRBD1 (5 bases). CDR3 length: 16 residues. Trimming stripped 4 bases from V and 5 bases from J, with 17 bases between. Germline CDR1 and CDR2: MNHEY and SVGAGI. The CDR3 bases are TGTGCCAGCAGTTGGGCTGCACGGGGCCCGAATGAAAAACTGTTTTTT. Its protein product is CASSWAARGPNEKLFF.

This clonotype was counted only a few times. V gene TRBV7-3 combines with J gene TRBJ2-7; 11 nucleotides align to TRBD2. CDR1 and CDR2 (germline): SGHTA, FQGTGA. The CDR3 sequence is 15 residues long. Germline trimming cut 5 bases from V and 4 bases from J; bases unmatched to any gene: 7. The CDR3 sequence: CASSPTSGSMYEQYF. DNA of the CDR3: TGTGCCAGCAGCCCTACTAGCGGGAGTATGTACGAGCAGTACTTC.

This clonotype is deemed medium-sized. The chain's CDR3 is CASRPAGGTEAFF. The CDR3 DNA reads as TGTGCCAGCAGGCCCGCAGGGGGCACTGAAGCTTTCTTT. The V gene is TRBV12-3 or TRBV12-4, the J gene TRBJ1-1; 7 bases are shared with TRBD1. The CDR3 sequence is 13 residues long. V shed 6 bases, J shed 4 bases, and the junction held 5 bases outside the gene matches.

V is TRBV10-1 and J is TRBJ2-1, with unresolved D. This CDR3 spans 14 amino acids. The germline V and J ends were trimmed by 0 bases and 4 bases, with 7 bases remaining between them. The V gene's germline CDR1 is WNHNN and CDR2 SYGVQD (reference sequence). The CDR3 reads CASSESGSYNEQFF. CDR3 nucleotide sequence: TGCGCCAGCAGTGAGTCGGGGTCATACAATGAGCAGTTCTTC.

V is TRBV6-1 and J is TRBJ2-7, with 11 positions matching TRBD1. This CDR3 spans 14 amino acids. Germline V gives CDR1 MNHNS, CDR2 SASEGT. V gave up 8 bases and J gave up 5 bases; unmatched junction bases: 8. In DNA form, the CDR3 reads TGTGCCAGCGGCCACTGGACAGGGGGCGACGAGCAGTACTTC. This codes for CASGHWTGGDEQYF.